These T cell receptor beta chains were read from a single sample in a study of HIV-infected patients and healthy controls. TCRdb recomputed calls from the 5' RACE reads with MiXCR, one row per CDR3 protein. The table has some 20,000 distinct CDR3 sequences, 9% to 15% seen once. Sequenced sample: blood. The receptors shown here come from an adult in good health. Both conserved end residues are part of each CDR3. The D gene is left open where the match is weak. Rows may omit the clone size; those that give it use once, few, many or a size class.

d_gene	v_gene	abundance	j_gene	CDR3nt	CDR3aa
-	TRBV6-1	many	TRBJ1-2	TGTGCCAGCAGTGAATCCCCCAGGGAGCCCTATGGCTACACCTTC	CASSESPREPYGYTF
TRBD2	TRBV12-3/TRBV12-4	-	TRBJ2-7	TGTGCCAGCAGTTATAGGGAGGGAGCCCACGAGCAGTACTTC	CASSYREGAHEQYF
-	TRBV12-3/TRBV12-4	-	TRBJ1-1	TGTGCCAGCAGTCCAAGGTTGAACACTGAAGCTTTCTTT	CASSPRLNTEAFF
-	TRBV3-1	-	TRBJ1-5	TGTGCCAGCAGCCAAGATCTTGGACCCCAGGGGCCCCAGCATTTT	CASSQDLGPQGPQHF
TRBD2	TRBV7-9	many	TRBJ2-3	TGTGCCAGCAGCAAAGGGACTAGCGGGGGAATCACAGATACGCAGTATTTT	CASSKGTSGGITDTQYF
-	TRBV7-9	many	TRBJ1-2	TGTGCCAGCAGCTCCGGTTGGGGACGCGACTATGGCTACACCTTC	CASSSGWGRDYGYTF
-	TRBV29-1	few	TRBJ1-1	TGCAGCGCCGGACCCGGGCAGGGTGGGAGAGCTTTCTTT	CSAGPGQGGRAFF
-	TRBV5-1	medium-sized	TRBJ2-1	TGCGCCAGCAGCTTGGGGGGGTTTGAATTACGGCAGTTCTTC	CASSLGGFELRQFF
TRBD1	TRBV30	-	TRBJ2-5	TGTGCCTGGAGTGTACAGGGGGCTTACCAAGAGACCCAGTACTTC	CAWSVQGAYQETQYF
TRBD1	TRBV6-5	medium-sized	TRBJ2-1	TGTGCCAGCAGTTGGAGGACAGGTCTTCTTCAGGAGCAGTTCTTC	CASSWRTGLLQEQFF
TRBD1	TRBV20-1	many	TRBJ1-2	TGCAGTGCTAGTGAGGGACAGGATTCCTATGGCTACACCTTC	CSASEGQDSYGYTF
TRBD2	TRBV7-9	many	TRBJ2-3	TGTGCCAGCAGCCACGGCGGTAGCGGGGGGCCATCAGATACGCAGTATTTT	CASSHGGSGGPSDTQYF
-	TRBV6-6	few	TRBJ1-4	TGTGCCAGCAGCACAACCCCTGAAAAACTGTTTTTT	CASSTTPEKLFF
-	TRBV9	many	TRBJ2-7	TGTGCCAGCAGCGTAGGACAGAGCCCCTACGAGCAGTACTTC	CASSVGQSPYEQYF
-	TRBV5-1	medium-sized	TRBJ1-1	TGCGCCAGCAGCTTGGGTGGAGGCGGCCTTGATGGAGCTTTCTTT	CASSLGGGGLDGAFF
-	TRBV7-9	many	TRBJ1-1	TGTGCCAGCAGCGGACCGGACAAATTTCAGAGGTGGAACACTGAAGCTTTCTTT	CASSGPDKFQRWNTEAFF
-	TRBV9	medium-sized	TRBJ1-1	TGTGCCAGCAGCGCCAATATAGGGGGGACTGAAGCTTTCTTT	CASSANIGGTEAFF
TRBD2	TRBV7-2	many	TRBJ2-6	TGTGCCAGCACCCTAGTAGCGGGGGGGCGGTCTGGGGCCAACGTCCTGACTTTC	CASTLVAGGRSGANVLTF
TRBD1	TRBV28	-	TRBJ1-5	TGTGCCAGCAGTTTGGAGTTCGGGACAGGGAGGTTACGGCAGCCCCAGCATTTT	CASSLEFGTGRLRQPQHF
-	TRBV7-2	many	TRBJ2-1	TGTGCCAGCAGCTTATTTGGGGCTAGCGTTAGGAATGAGCAGTTCTTC	CASSLFGASVRNEQFF
TRBD1	TRBV7-8	many	TRBJ1-1	TGTGCCAGCAGCTTAGTAAGGGCAGGGGGCGAAGCTTTCTTT	CASSLVRAGGEAFF
-	TRBV20-1	few	TRBJ1-3	TGCAGTGCTAGATCGGGGGGAAAGGCTGGAAACACCATATATTTT	CSARSGGKAGNTIYF
-	TRBV5-6	few	TRBJ2-6	TGTGCCAGCAGCTCCAGATGGGGTACCTCTGGGGCCAACGTCCTGACTTTC	CASSSRWGTSGANVLTF
-	TRBV5-1	medium-sized	TRBJ1-6	TGCGCCAGCAGCTTGGAACACTGGGGTCCACCCCTCCACTTT	CASSLEHWGPPLHF
-	TRBV30	many	TRBJ2-3	TGTGCCTGGAGGAAAGGACTATTCACAGATACGCAGTATTTT	CAWRKGLFTDTQYF
-	TRBV20-1	medium-sized	TRBJ1-2	TGCAGTGCCAAGGACCTCCTTCGACACTATGGCTACACCTTC	CSAKDLLRHYGYTF
TRBD1	TRBV6-5	-	TRBJ1-2	TGTGCCAGCAGTCGGGACAGGCGGGGGACCCTTCTAGATGGCTACACCTTC	CASSRDRRGTLLDGYTF
-	TRBV6-6	-	TRBJ2-3	TGTGCCAGCATACTTCAGTCGGCAGCTTCCACAGATACGCAGTATTTT	CASILQSAASTDTQYF
-	TRBV6-2/TRBV6-3	large	TRBJ1-1	TGTGCCAGCGCCGATACAGAGAACACTGAAGCTTTCTTT	CASADTENTEAFF
-	TRBV12-3/TRBV12-4	many	TRBJ1-1	TGTGCCAGCAGTTTGGTTGTAGGGGTGGGGAACACTGAAGCTTTCTTT	CASSLVVGVGNTEAFF
TRBD1	TRBV20-1	many	TRBJ2-3	TGCAGTGCTACTACAGGGGGAGGCACAGATACGCAGTATTTT	CSATTGGGTDTQYF
TRBD2	TRBV11-1	medium-sized	TRBJ2-7	TGTGCCAGCAGCTTAGGCCTAGCGGTGGGCTACGAGCAGTACTTC	CASSLGLAVGYEQYF
-	TRBV19	once	TRBJ1-5	TGTGCCAGTAGTATACGGATTAATCAGCCCCAGCATTTT	CASSIRINQPQHF
-	TRBV7-3	medium-sized	TRBJ1-6	TGTGCCAGCAGCTTAAACATTGGGAATTCACCCCTCCACTTT	CASSLNIGNSPLHF
TRBD1	TRBV4-3	medium-sized	TRBJ2-1	TGCGCCAGCAGCCCTTTGGGACAGGTTAGCTCCTACAATGAGCAGTTCTTC	CASSPLGQVSSYNEQFF
-	TRBV10-2	many	TRBJ2-7	TGCGCCAGCGCAGGGACCTACGAGCAGTACTTC	CASAGTYEQYF